The T cell receptor (beta chain) described here comes from a study of a mutant IDH1 vaccine in newly diagnosed glioma. As for time point: week 5, during vaccination. The investigators gave 300 ug of mutant IDH1 20-mer peptide in each vaccine dose, together with topical imiquimod. There are 18 residues in the CDR3. Germline V gene data show CDR1 as SGDLS and CDR2 as YYNGEE. V lost 0 bases and J lost 0; bases outside the gene matches: 10. With regard to this clone: The antigen is undetermined.

Profiling relied on immunoSEQ multiplex PCR, and the TCRdb table lists in-frame clones only, not all of them. The data hold 32,000 or so clones, with about nine tenths observed a single time. Here the sequenced sample was peripheral blood mononuclear cells (PBMCs), taken from a glioma patient whose treatment included an IDH1 peptide vaccine. The rearrangement joins TRBV9 to TRBJ2-3; TRBD1 matches 7 bases. The receptor was isolated from a woman aged 40 to 55 with glioma. Some clones in this sample may be carry-over from other donors' samples. The CDR3 region has the DNA TGTGCCAGCAGCGTAGAAGGGGGCGCCCGCCTTAGCACAGATACGCAGTATTTT. Its protein product is CASSVEGGARLSTDTQYF.